The 28 T cell receptor beta chains given below trace back to one sample, sequenced in a study of shared clonotypes between healthy human individuals. Sequencing used immunoSEQ multiplex PCR; TCRdb keeps in-frame clones, though not all of them. The sample yields about 1 million clones, 65% to 80% seen once. Sequencing used memory CD4+ T cells sorted from blood. The sample's subset: CD45RA-negative fraction. All receptors derive from a man younger than 35 in good health.

This clone was detected only once. The V gene is TRBV5-1, the J gene TRBJ2-1; D is uncertain. With 0 bases removed from V and 6 bases from J, the gap between germline ends came to 10 bases. The CDR3 is 14 residues long. Germline V gene sequence: CDR1 SGHRS, CDR2 YFSETQ. The CDR3 DNA follows: TGCGCCAGCAGCTTGGGTGGAGACGCCAATGAGCAGTTCTTC. As protein: CASSLGGDANEQFF.

This clone was seen just once. The genes are TRBV5-4 and TRBJ2-2; 7 nucleotides align to TRBD2. Trimming took 4 bases from V and 6 from J; bases not matched to a gene: 12. This CDR3 comprises 16 residues. Germline CDR1 and CDR2: SGHNT and YYREEE (reference sequence). This CDR3 reads CASSPRLGGSAGELFF. The CDR3 nucleotides are TGTGCCAGCAGCCCTAGGCTCGGGGGGAGCGCCGGGGAGCTGTTTTTT.

With regard to this clone: It is likely a read error: a sequence one base away is far more abundant. Different DNA sequences within this sample yield the same CDR3. The V and J genes are TRBV6-4 and TRBJ2-2; 9 bases agree with TRBD2. The J segment lost 6 bases and the V segment lost 3 bases, leaving 8 bases of the junction unmatched. Germline assignment: CDR1 MRHNA and CDR2 SNTAGT. This CDR3 is 16 amino acids long. The DNA of the CDR3 is TGTGCCAGCAGTGAGACGGGCGGGGGGGCCTCCGGGGAGCTGTTTTTT. Its protein product is CASSETGGGASGELFF.

The chain joins TRBV11-3 to TRBJ1-5; D is ambiguous. Germline V lookup: CDR1 SGHNT, CDR2 YENEEA. Trimming took 3 bases from V and 2 from J, leaving 11 bases between them. This CDR3 has 15 amino acids. CDR3 region: CASSLRGYCNQPQHF. The CDR3 DNA reads TGTGCCAGCAGCTTGAGAGGTTACTGCAATCAGCCCCAGCATTTT. Full variable domain (remainder filled in from reference TRBV11-3 and TRBJ1-5): EAGVVQSPRYKIIEKKQPVAFWCNPISGHNTLYWYLQNLGQGPELLIRYENEEAVDDSQLPKDRFSAERLKGVDSTLKIQPAELGDSAVYLCASSLRGYCNQPQHFGDGTRLSIL.

This clone appeared once. V is TRBV30 and J is TRBJ2-1; a possible D gene is TRBD2 (5 bases). This CDR3 has 13 residues. Between the trimmed V and J ends, which lost 0 bases and 5 bases, there was a span of 8 bases. From germline, CDR1 is GTSNPN and CDR2 SVGIG (reference sequence). CDR3 DNA sequence: TGTGCCTGGAGTGTACAAGCGGACAATGAGCAGTTCTTC. Protein product: CAWSVQADNEQFF.

The chain combines TRBV10-2 with TRBJ2-2; the match to TRBD1 covers 8 bases. This CDR3 contains 15 residues. The germline V gene has CDR1 WSHSY and CDR2 SAAADI. Unmatched junction bases numbered 3, after V lost 6 bases and J lost 0 bases. The DNA for the CDR3 is TGCGCCAGCAGGACGACAGGGGCGAACACCGGGGAGCTGTTTTTT. It translates to CASRTTGANTGELFF.

The J gene is TRBJ1-5, the V gene TRBV19; D unclear. The CDR3 consists of 15 residues. V was trimmed by 5 bases and J by 0 bases, leaving 11 bases between them. Germline loops: CDR1 LNHDA, CDR2 SQIVND (reference sequence). The DNA for the CDR3 is TGTGCCAGTAGTTCCCAAGCGATTAGCAATCAGCCCCAGCATTTT. It yields the protein CASSSQAISNQPQHF. Full variable domain (missing parts from reference TRBV19 and TRBJ1-5): DGGITQSPKYLFRKEGQNVTLSCEQNLNHDAMYWYRQDPGQGLRLIYYSQIVNDFQKGDIAEGYSVSREKKESFPLTVTSAQKNPTAFYLCASSSQAISNQPQHFGDGTRLSIL.

The J gene is TRBJ2-3, the V gene TRBV19; 7 bases are shared with TRBD2. J was trimmed by 3 bases and V by 3 bases; bases with no gene match: 6. Germline V lookup: CDR1 LNHDA, CDR2 SQIVND (reference sequence). The CDR3 sequence is 15 residues long. This CDR3 reads CASSMVGGGTDTQYF. The CDR3 nucleotides are TGTGCCAGTAGTATGGTCGGGGGAGGGACAGATACGCAGTATTTT.

V usage is TRBV29-1 and J usage is TRBJ2-3; D is possibly TRBD2 (5 bases). Trimming shortened V by 4 bases and J by 5 bases, and 13 bases separated the two germline ends. The CDR3 consists of 13 residues. CDR1 is SQVTM, CDR2 ANQGSEA, per germline. CDR3 in DNA: TGCAGCGTTGGTGGGAGTGTTAAAGATACGCAGTATTTT. This translates into CSVGGSVKDTQYF.

The chain is built from TRBV30 and TRBJ1-1; 7 positions agree with TRBD1. Germline CDR1 GTSNPN, CDR2 SVGIG (reference sequence). This CDR3 spans 13 amino acids. V was clipped by 4 bases and J by 4 bases; unmatched bases: 6. CDR3 amino acids: CAWNGQVGTEAFF. CDR3 sequence (DNA): TGTGCCTGGAACGGACAGGTCGGCACTGAAGCTTTCTTT.

This clone was counted between two and nine times. V and J are TRBV2 and TRBJ2-7; TRBD2 aligns across 13 bases. Trimming removed 8 bases from V and 7 bases from J; junction bases left unmatched: 8. This CDR3 has 14 residues. CDR1 and CDR2 from the germline V gene are SNHLY and FYNNEI. The CDR3 DNA sequence: TGTGCCAGCTATGGACTAGCGGGAGCGAGGGAGCAGTACTTC. It encodes CASYGLAGAREQYF.

This clone was seen a few times. The rearrangement uses TRBV25-1 and TRBJ1-2; a possible D gene is TRBD1 (5 bases). V dropped 5 bases and J dropped 4 bases, with 8 bases sitting between them. Germline loops: CDR1 MGHDK, CDR2 SYGVNS. CDR3 length: 12 amino acids. The CDR3 loop is CASSRDGYGYTF. CDR3 in DNA: TGTGCCAGCAGTCGGGACGGCTATGGCTACACCTTC.

The rearrangement uses TRBV30 and TRBJ2-1; 9 nucleotides agree with TRBD1. Germline values: CDR1 GTSNPN, CDR2 SVGIG (reference sequence). V was pared by 1 base and J by 2 bases, with 3 bases of the junction left unmatched. The CDR3 is 15 residues long. The CDR3 DNA reads as TGTGCCTGGAGTGCACGGGACAGGGCCTACAATGAGCAGTTCTTC. It specifies CAWSARDRAYNEQFF.

This rearrangement joins TRBV6-1 to TRBJ1-6; 10 bases match TRBD1. V lost 5 bases, J lost 9 bases, and 7 bases stayed unmatched. The CDR3 consists of 15 residues. Germline V gives CDR1 MNHNS, CDR2 SASEGT. The CDR3 nucleotides read TGTGCCAGCAGTCCCGGGGACAGGGGAAGTTCACCCCTCCACTTT. This gives the protein CASSPGDRGSSPLHF.

This chain connects TRBV18 to TRBJ1-5; 8 bases fit TRBD1. Germline trimming cut 2 bases from V and 1 base from J; bases unmatched to any gene: 4. The CDR3 length is 16 residues. From germline, CDR1 is KGHSH and CDR2 LQKENI. The CDR3 sequence: CASSPGTGGSNQPQHF. The CDR3 nucleotides read TGTGCCAGCTCACCAGGGACAGGCGGAAGCAATCAGCCCCAGCATTTT.

The chain joins TRBV30 to TRBJ2-3; TRBD1 aligns across 7 bases. CDR3 length: 15 amino acids. Looked up from germline, CDR1 is GTSNPN and CDR2 is SVGIG (reference sequence). The V gene end was trimmed by 0 bases and the J gene end by 0 bases; junction bases not matched to a gene: 3. CDR3 in amino acids: CAWSVPRGSTDTQYF. The DNA of the CDR3 is TGTGCCTGGAGTGTACCCAGGGGGAGCACAGATACGCAGTATTTT.

The V gene is TRBV25-1, the J gene TRBJ2-7, with 10 bases that match TRBD1. V was pared by 3 bases and J by 2 bases, with 13 bases of the junction left unmatched. Germline CDR1 MGHDK, CDR2 SYGVNS. The CDR3 spans 18 residues. CDR3 protein: CASSEAYGGQGRPYEQYF. CDR3 bases: TGTGCCAGCAGTGAGGCGTATGGGGGACAGGGGCGCCCCTACGAGCAGTACTTC.

The chain uses TRBV19 and TRBJ1-6; D gene uncertain. Trimming took off 6 bases at V and 1 base at J, with 13 bases between the two ends. CDR3 length equals 16 residues. CDR1 and CDR2 from the germline V gene are LNHDA and SQIVND (reference sequence). The CDR3 DNA reads TGTGCCAGTAGCCCTTACGGGGAATCCTATAATTCACCCCTCCACTTT. It codes for CASSPYGESYNSPLHF.

Only one count was recorded for this clone. The rearrangement joins TRBV28 to TRBJ1-1; tentatively, D is TRBD1 (5 bases). This CDR3 has 17 residues. Trimming shortened V by 6 bases and J by 3 bases, and 23 bases separated the two germline ends. CDR1 and CDR2 from the germline V gene are MDHEN and SYDVKM. The CDR3 here is CASRPRWGKGRDTEAFF. Written as DNA, the CDR3 is TGTGCCAGCAGACCCCGCTGGGGGAAAGGGAGGGACACTGAAGCTTTCTTT.

The chain uses TRBV18 and TRBJ2-5, with unresolved D. Trimming left V 5 bases short and J 7 bases short, with 8 bases between. The CDR3 consists of 11 residues. Germline V gives CDR1 KGHSH, CDR2 LQKENI. The CDR3 sequence is CASSSEGTQYF. CDR3 in DNA: TGTGCCAGCTCATCAGAAGGGACCCAGTACTTC.

V gene TRBV5-1 combines with J gene TRBJ2-7, with 9 bases identical to TRBD1. J gave up 4 bases and V 8 bases, and 19 bases lay outside the gene matches. Germline CDR1 reads SGHRS; CDR2 reads YFSETQ. The CDR3 spans 17 residues. The CDR3 loop reads CASNPQPGQGMAYEQYF. In nucleotides, the CDR3 is TGCGCCAGTAATCCTCAACCGGGACAGGGTATGGCGTACGAGCAGTACTTC. The whole variable domain, filled in from reference TRBV5-1 and TRBJ2-7, reads KAGVTQTPRYLIKTRGQQVTLSCSPISGHRSVSWYQQTPGQGLQFLFEYFSETQRNKGNFPGRFSGRQFSNSRSEMNVSTLELGDSALYLCASNPQPGQGMAYEQYFGPGTRLTVT.

This clone was counted a single time. V is TRBV7-2 and J is TRBJ2-7; 8 bases map to TRBD1. The ends lost 5 bases at V and 3 bases at J; junction bases unmatched: 3. CDR1 is SGHTA, CDR2 FQGNSA, per germline. The CDR3 is 13 amino acids. The CDR3 sequence is CASSRGQGYEQYF. CDR3 in DNA: TGTGCCAGCAGCAGAGGACAGGGCTACGAGCAGTACTTC.

This clone was picked up a small number of times. The V and J genes are TRBV6-6 and TRBJ1-2; no reliable D call. The CDR3 has 13 amino acids. CDR1 and CDR2 from the germline V gene are MNHNY and SVGAGI (reference sequence). Trimming stripped 6 bases from V and 0 bases from J, with 8 bases between. DNA of the CDR3: TGTGCCAGCAGGAATTCGGCTAACTATGGCTACACCTTC. It yields the protein CASRNSANYGYTF.

With regard to this clone: An end of the junction differs from the germline gene, which may be a read error. This chain links TRBV7-7 with TRBJ2-1; possible D gene TRBD2, 7 bases. The germline V gene has CDR1 SSHAT and CDR2 FNYEAQ (reference sequence). There are 13 residues in the CDR3. The CDR3 sequence: CASSQGGGNEQFF. The DNA of the CDR3 is TGTGCTAGCAGCCAGGGAGGGGGCAATGAGCAGTTCTTC.

The CDR3 spells CASSHLDLGLTYNEQFF. The CDR3 DNA sequence: TGCGCCAGCAGCCATCTTGACCTGGGACTAACCTACAATGAGCAGTTCTTC. This sequence joins TRBV4-1 and TRBJ2-1, with TRBD2 matching over 7 bases. V was pared by 3 bases and J by 2 bases, with 10 bases of the junction left unmatched. Germline-derived CDR1 and CDR2 are MGHRA and YSYEKL. The CDR3 loop spans 17 amino acids.

Details on this clone: This likely reflects a read error, since a far larger clone is one base away. The CDR3 loop is CASSLYMNTEAFF. As DNA, the CDR3 is TGTGCCAGCAGCTTGTATATGAACACTGAAGCTTTCTTT. V is TRBV7-3 and J is TRBJ1-1; D not certain. The V gene's germline CDR1 is SGHTA and CDR2 FQGTGA. V gave up 3 bases and J gave up 0 bases, with 5 bases separating them. CDR3 size: 13 residues.

This clone is a singleton in its sample. J is TRBJ1-1 and V is TRBV7-2; D call uncertain. Germline V CDR1 and CDR2: SGHTA, FQGNSA. The CDR3 is 13 residues long. The V and J ends lost 1 base and 7 bases respectively, with 10 bases between them. The CDR3 nucleotides are TGTGCCAGCAGCTTAGAGTCCGGAGTTGAAGCTTTCTTT. Translation gives CASSLESGVEAFF.

This clone was seen at least ten times. Other DNA sequences in this specimen translate into the identical CDR3. The chain combines TRBV30 with TRBJ2-7, with D unclear. CDR3 length: 11 amino acids. Germline V lookup: CDR1 GTSNPN, CDR2 SVGIG (reference sequence). V lost 0 bases and J 3 bases, leaving 3 bases between the germline ends. The CDR3 here is CAWSVVYEQYF. Here the CDR3 DNA reads TGTGCCTGGAGTGTCGTCTACGAGCAGTACTTC.